This is a list of T cell receptor beta chains from one sample in a study of OX40 agonist ivuxolimab in advanced cancers. Only in-frame clones appear in the TCRdb table, and some are missing; sequencing was by immunoSEQ multiplex PCR. The table lists some 21,000 clones, around 90% of them singletons. Sequencing was performed on CD4+ or CD8+ T cells sorted from blood, taken in a trial of the OX40 agonist ivuxolimab. These receptor sequences come from an adult with an advanced solid tumor such as melanoma, head and neck, liver or kidney cancer. The CDR3 runs from the conserved cysteine through the conserved F or W. The D gene is left open where the match is weak. Clone size appears in some rows only: once, few, many, or a class for an expanded clone.

D	size	V	length	J	DNA	CDR3
TRBD1	-	TRBV25-1	11	TRBJ2-5	TGTGCCATTGGACAGGGGGAGACCCAGTACTTC	CAIGQGETQYF
-	-	TRBV7-7	12	TRBJ2-5	TGTGCCGTGGGGCCGGGGATGGAGACCCAGTACTTC	CAVGPGMETQYF
-	-	TRBV13	14	TRBJ2-5	TGTGCCAGCAGCCAAGGGGGGGAACTAGAGACCCAGTACTTC	CASSQGGELETQYF
-	-	TRBV7-9	15	TRBJ1-6	TGTGCCAGCAGCTCACAGAGTACATTTGATTCACCCCTCCACTTT	CASSSQSTFDSPLHF
-	-	TRBV12-5	13	TRBJ1-2	TGTGCTAGTGGTTTGGAGAGCCTTTATGGCTACACCTTC	CASGLESLYGYTF
TRBD2	few	TRBV4-1	15	TRBJ2-1	TGCGCCAGCAGCCCCCTAGCGGGGTCAAACAATGAGCAGTTCTTC	CASSPLAGSNNEQFF
-	-	TRBV2	11	TRBJ2-7	TGTGCCACCACCCTCCCTAACGAGCAGTACTTC	CATTLPNEQYF
-	-	TRBV14	16	TRBJ1-3	TGTGCCAGCAGCCAAGGGTTGCGGAGATCTGGAAACACCATATATTTT	CASSQGLRRSGNTIYF
TRBD1	-	TRBV13	13	TRBJ2-1	TGTGCCAGCAGCCCGGACAGGAGAAATGAGCAGTTCTTC	CASSPDRRNEQFF
-	-	TRBV5-5	13	TRBJ2-7	TGTGCCAGCAGCTGGAGCCGCTCCTACGAGCAGTACTTC	CASSWSRSYEQYF
-	-	TRBV6-1	14	TRBJ1-1	TGTGCCAGCAGTGCCCTGACGGAGAACACTGAAGCTTTCTTT	CASSALTENTEAFF
-	-	TRBV2	10	TRBJ2-7	TGTGCCAGCACCGGAGCCGCGACATACTTC	CASTGAATYF
-	once	TRBV30	14	TRBJ1-3	TGTGCCTGGACCGGGGTTTTTGGGGGAAACACCATATATTTT	CAWTGVFGGNTIYF
-	-	TRBV4-1	15	TRBJ1-6	TGCGCCAGCAGCCAACGGCCGAGCGGGTCTTCACCCCTCCACTTT	CASSQRPSGSSPLHF
-	once	TRBV6-4	15	TRBJ2-3	TGTGCCAGCAGTGACTCAGGCGGGGGCACAGATACGCAGTATTTT	CASSDSGGGTDTQYF
TRBD2	-	TRBV11-3	15	TRBJ2-1	TGTGCCAGCAGCTTAGGACTAGCGGAGGACTATGAGCAGTTCTTC	CASSLGLAEDYEQFF
TRBD1	-	TRBV27	14	TRBJ2-7	TGTGCCAAGAGACGTCAGGGGGCTATCTACGAGCAGTACTTC	CAKRRQGAIYEQYF
-	-	TRBV7-9	11	TRBJ1-1	TGTGCCAGCACCCCGGGACCTGAAGCTTTCTTT	CASTPGPEAFF
-	-	TRBV5-1	17	TRBJ1-5	TGCGCCAGCAGCCCGGGGGGGGCTTGGGATAGCAATCAGCCCCAGCATTTT	CASSPGGAWDSNQPQHF
-	-	TRBV27	12	TRBJ2-1	TGTGCCAGCAGGTCTTCCATCAATGAGCAGTTCTTC	CASRSSINEQFF
-	-	TRBV10-1	15	TRBJ2-2	TGCGCCAGCAGTGCTGTGGGGGCGGCAACCGGGGAGCTGTTTTTT	CASSAVGAATGELFF